Listed below are T cell receptor beta chains from one sample, sequenced in a study of post-analysis software for immune sequencing data. TCRdb called the PCR reads again in MiXCR, with one record for every CDR3 protein. The data hold a few hundred thousand distinct CDR3 sequences, with around a third observed a single time. Sequences were obtained from blood. The receptors stem from a girl aged 2 to 17 with multiple sclerosis. Each CDR3 is given with its conserved first and last residue. A D gene is named only where the DNA matches it firmly.

d_call: -; cdr3_length: 15; j_call: TRBJ2-7; v_call: TRBV3-1; cdr3_aa: CASSQVSGTTYEQYF
d_call: -; cdr3_length: 13; j_call: TRBJ1-5; v_call: TRBV9; cdr3_aa: CASSPGTSQPQHF
d_call: -; cdr3_length: 14; j_call: TRBJ2-2; v_call: TRBV3-1; cdr3_aa: CASSLDSGTGELFF
d_call: TRBD2; cdr3_length: 20; j_call: -; v_call: TRBV28; cdr3_aa: CASSLGRLAGGRRSYNEQYF
d_call: -; cdr3_length: 15; j_call: TRBJ2-3; v_call: TRBV7-6; cdr3_aa: CASSLGGRLDDTQYF
d_call: TRBD2; cdr3_length: 16; j_call: TRBJ2-1; v_call: TRBV20-1; cdr3_aa: CSASSVAGAEYNEQFF
d_call: TRBD1; cdr3_length: 16; j_call: TRBJ2-6; v_call: TRBV18; cdr3_aa: CASSPTGGTGANVLTF
d_call: -; cdr3_length: 15; j_call: TRBJ1-1; v_call: TRBV11-2; cdr3_aa: CASSYQEARNTEAFF
d_call: -; cdr3_length: 16; j_call: TRBJ1-5; v_call: TRBV12-3/TRBV12-4; cdr3_aa: CASSPQVRGVDQPQHF
d_call: -; cdr3_length: 21; j_call: TRBJ1-2; v_call: TRBV28; cdr3_aa: CASSSAWTATDLVASNYGYTF
d_call: -; cdr3_length: 14; j_call: TRBJ1-1; v_call: TRBV12-3/TRBV12-4; cdr3_aa: CASRRTVGDPEAFF
d_call: -; cdr3_length: 14; j_call: TRBJ1-2; v_call: TRBV6-1; cdr3_aa: CASRILRSNYGYTF
d_call: TRBD1; cdr3_length: 14; j_call: TRBJ1-5; v_call: TRBV12-3/TRBV12-4; cdr3_aa: CASRLTGGGQPQHF
d_call: -; cdr3_length: 14; j_call: TRBJ2-7; v_call: TRBV6-2/TRBV6-3; cdr3_aa: CASSFGRLSYEQYF
d_call: TRBD1; cdr3_length: 20; j_call: TRBJ1-2; v_call: TRBV7-9; cdr3_aa: CASTSIAAQQGAYLLYGYTF
d_call: -; cdr3_length: 12; j_call: TRBJ2-2; v_call: TRBV13; cdr3_aa: CASSAITGELFF
d_call: -; cdr3_length: 14; j_call: TRBJ2-3; v_call: TRBV7-8; cdr3_aa: CASSFEGPADTQYF
d_call: -; cdr3_length: 14; j_call: TRBJ2-5; v_call: TRBV12-3/TRBV12-4; cdr3_aa: CASSLGGERETQYF
d_call: -; cdr3_length: 13; j_call: TRBJ1-1; v_call: TRBV16; cdr3_aa: CASSQRQDTEAFF
d_call: -; cdr3_length: 11; j_call: TRBJ2-5; v_call: TRBV10-3; cdr3_aa: CAISGEETQYF
d_call: -; cdr3_length: 15; j_call: TRBJ2-3; v_call: TRBV20-1; cdr3_aa: CSADTPGRGPDTQYF
d_call: -; cdr3_length: 14; j_call: TRBJ1-1; v_call: TRBV4-2; cdr3_aa: CASSQAIMNTEAFF
d_call: -; cdr3_length: 15; j_call: TRBJ1-5; v_call: TRBV6-1; cdr3_aa: CASSDLGSGDQPQHF
d_call: -; cdr3_length: 14; j_call: TRBJ2-1; v_call: TRBV20-1; cdr3_aa: CSARDRLHYNEQFF
d_call: -; cdr3_length: 11; j_call: TRBJ1-1; v_call: TRBV3-1; cdr3_aa: CASSQVSEAFF
d_call: -; cdr3_length: 13; j_call: TRBJ2-6; v_call: TRBV20-1; cdr3_aa: CSAPYSGANVLTF
d_call: TRBD1; cdr3_length: 16; j_call: TRBJ1-1; v_call: TRBV5-4; cdr3_aa: CASSSRPGQGNTEAFF
d_call: -; cdr3_length: 11; j_call: TRBJ2-1; v_call: TRBV12-3/TRBV12-4; cdr3_aa: CASSFSTEQFF
d_call: -; cdr3_length: 15; j_call: TRBJ2-4; v_call: TRBV10-3; cdr3_aa: CAISEGDTSGNIQYF
d_call: -; cdr3_length: 12; j_call: TRBJ2-7; v_call: TRBV2; cdr3_aa: CASTKASYEQYF
d_call: -; cdr3_length: 12; j_call: TRBJ2-7; v_call: TRBV20-1; cdr3_aa: CSARAGPGEQYF
d_call: -; cdr3_length: 14; j_call: TRBJ2-1; v_call: TRBV4-1; cdr3_aa: CASSQGGGWDEQFF
d_call: TRBD1; cdr3_length: 14; j_call: TRBJ1-1; v_call: TRBV3-1; cdr3_aa: CASSARQGVTEAFF
d_call: TRBD1; cdr3_length: 15; j_call: TRBJ1-5; v_call: TRBV15; cdr3_aa: CATSRDGQAGRPQHF
d_call: -; cdr3_length: 13; j_call: TRBJ2-2; v_call: TRBV20-1; cdr3_aa: CSALQGNTGELFF
d_call: -; cdr3_length: 12; j_call: TRBJ2-5; v_call: TRBV20-1; cdr3_aa: CSSQGHQETQYF
d_call: -; cdr3_length: 13; j_call: TRBJ1-2; v_call: TRBV7-9; cdr3_aa: CASSLQDFYGYTF
d_call: TRBD2; cdr3_length: 15; j_call: TRBJ2-5; v_call: TRBV20-1; cdr3_aa: CSAPETSGGQETQYF
d_call: TRBD2; cdr3_length: 14; j_call: TRBJ2-1; v_call: TRBV20-1; cdr3_aa: CSAPLSGGSNEQFF
d_call: -; cdr3_length: 15; j_call: TRBJ2-5; v_call: TRBV12-5; cdr3_aa: CASGFGQSSQETQYF
d_call: TRBD1; cdr3_length: 17; j_call: TRBJ2-1; v_call: TRBV10-2; cdr3_aa: CATKGGTGPSSYNEQFF